The rows below give T cell receptor beta chains drawn from one sample of a study of shared clonotypes between healthy human individuals. The data were produced by immunoSEQ multiplex PCR, yet TCRdb's version contains in-frame clones alone and is incomplete. The sample contains 2 million to 2.5 million clones, roughly 95% of which appear only once. Sequenced sample: naive CD4+ T cells sorted from blood. These receptors all come from a man aged 18 to 29 in good health. CDR3s leave out the opening cysteine and the closing phenylalanine or tryptophan.

V gene: TRBV4-1; CDR3 protein: ASSGVYGYT
V gene: TRBV6-5; CDR3 protein: ASSYSSGAQETQY
V gene: TRBV27; CDR3 protein: ASSAYSIAGGRSYEQY
V gene: TRBV10-3; CDR3 protein: AISEGTGASNEQF
V gene: TRBV7-2; CDR3 protein: ASSLSGGLYNEQF
V gene: TRBV30; CDR3 protein: AWAAGREQY
V gene: TRBV13; CDR3 protein: ASSLLQGAPTDTQY
V gene: TRBV11-2; CDR3 protein: ASRPDRRGTEAF
V gene: TRBV2; CDR3 protein: ASRSRGGVYETQY
V gene: TRBV11-2; CDR3 protein: ASSNYNRQY
V gene: TRBV2; CDR3 protein: ASNFGTGSYEQY
V gene: TRBV7-9; CDR3 protein: ASSLAEGGGNQPQH
V gene: TRBV5-4; CDR3 protein: ASSLDRSNTGELF
V gene: TRBV7-2; CDR3 protein: ASSLVSLAGGYEQF
V gene: TRBV5-1; CDR3 protein: ASSSEGNTIY
V gene: TRBV19; CDR3 protein: ASAGGLHQPQH
V gene: TRBV15; CDR3 protein: ATSSSPGGGTEAF
V gene: TRBV10-3; CDR3 protein: AISDSWLAGAGGTQY
V gene: TRBV5-4; CDR3 protein: ASLSPTGGANNEQF
V gene: TRBV25-1; CDR3 protein: ASSRSSGTGRSYEQY
V gene: TRBV18; CDR3 protein: ASSSRGNTEAF
V gene: TRBV7-2; CDR3 protein: ASSSGTGLSTDTQY
V gene: TRBV7-2; CDR3 protein: ASSLRGESSYGYT
V gene: TRBV29-1; CDR3 protein: SVQETVPTRRGTDTQY
V gene: TRBV5-1; CDR3 protein: ASSLGPSSLETQY
V gene: TRBV2; CDR3 protein: ASSGQGVRSYT
V gene: TRBV7-2; CDR3 protein: ASSLTSGGGELF
V gene: TRBV18; CDR3 protein: ASSPWPVAPGGKNIQY
V gene: TRBV4-1; CDR3 protein: ASSQDEASGRSPLH
V gene: TRBV7-8; CDR3 protein: ASSLDDRGGYEQY
V gene: TRBV6-1; CDR3 protein: ATPGPSSYNSPLH
V gene: TRBV25-1; CDR3 protein: ASCELGGGSEKLF
V gene: TRBV23-1; CDR3 protein: ASGQRGGGANVLT
V gene: TRBV2; CDR3 protein: ASSPWGSGGNGEQF
V gene: TRBV5-6; CDR3 protein: ASSLFGTENEKLF